The 21 T cell receptor beta chains reported below all come from one sample, sequenced in a study of CD8 T cells in Susac syndrome. The RNA input was 0.5 to 1 ug, and it was reverse transcribed with random hexamers. TCRdb independently ran MiXCR on the immunoSEQ multiplex PCR reads; one entry per CDR3 protein. The sample records some 160,000 distinct CDR3 sequences, approximately 95% being singletons. Material: CD8+ T cells from PBMCs. The receptors come from a human donor with multiple sclerosis.

The chain recombines TRBV2 with TRBJ2-7, with D hard to call. The CDR3 totals 14 residues. Deletions cut 1 base from V and 0 bases from J, with 7 bases between. Per the germline V gene, CDR1 is SNHLY and CDR2 is FYNNEI. CDR3 region: CASSEVALSYEQYF. CDR3 nucleotide sequence: TGTGCCAGCAGTGAAGTGGCCCTCTCCTACGAGCAGTACTTC.

The rearrangement uses TRBV5-1 and TRBJ2-7; a possible D gene is TRBD1 (6 bases). There are 14 residues in the CDR3. V lost 6 bases to trimming and J lost 6 bases, with 19 bases between them. Germline CDR1 and CDR2: SGHRS and YFSETQ. The CDR3 protein is CASKSVQRGGEQYF. The DNA for the CDR3 is TGCGCCAGCAAATCTGTGCAGAGAGGGGGCGAGCAGTACTTC.

The chain carries TRBV14 and TRBJ2-7; perhaps TRBD2 as D (6 bases). Germline values: CDR1 SGHDN, CDR2 FVKESK. The V end lost 6 bases, the J end lost 6 bases, and 15 bases lay between the germline ends. This CDR3 is built from 13 residues. The CDR3 loop is CASSLARGGEQYF. The CDR3 DNA is TGTGCCAGCAGTTTGGCGAGGGGAGGCGAGCAGTACTTC.

Here the CDR3 reads CSVEYPSSSYEQYF. In DNA, the CDR3 is TGCAGCGTTGAATACCCATCTAGCTCCTACGAGCAGTACTTC. The chain couples TRBV29-1 to TRBJ2-7; D call uncertain. V lost 2 bases to trimming and J lost 0 bases, with 11 bases between them. Germline V gene lookup returns CDR1 SQVTM and CDR2 ANQGSEA. The CDR3 runs to 14 residues.

This chain connects TRBV5-6 to TRBJ1-5; 9 nucleotides align to TRBD1. Trimming at V came to 3 bases and at J to 5 bases, leaving 3 bases not matched to a gene. Germline assignment: CDR1 SGHDT and CDR2 YYEEEE. The CDR3 covers 14 residues. CDR3 coding DNA: TGTGCCAGCAGCTATAGACAGGGGGATCAGCCCCAGCATTTT. Translating gives CASSYRQGDQPQHF.

J is TRBJ2-7 and V is TRBV7-9; perhaps TRBD1 as D (6 bases). Germline CDR1 SEHNR, CDR2 FQNEAQ (reference sequence). This CDR3 comprises 13 residues. Between the trimmed V and J ends, which lost 5 bases and 6 bases, there was a span of 14 bases. The CDR3, as DNA: TGTGCCAGCAGCCCTCCAACAGGGTCCGAGCAGTACTTC. This codes for CASSPPTGSEQYF.

The V call is TRBV2, the J call TRBJ2-5; TRBD2 might be the D (6 bases). The germline V and J ends were trimmed by 3 bases and 9 bases, with 17 bases remaining between them. CDR1 is SNHLY and CDR2 is FYNNEI in the germline V gene. This CDR3 is built from 14 residues. CDR3 sequence reads: CASSDTLTGGAQYF. As DNA, the CDR3 is TGTGCCAGCAGTGATACCCTGACCGGAGGGGCCCAGTACTTC.

This sequence joins TRBV7-9 and TRBJ1-1; D unclear. Per the germline V gene, CDR1 is SEHNR and CDR2 is FQNEAQ (reference sequence). V lost 8 bases, J lost 3 bases, and 13 bases lay in between. The CDR3 is made up of 13 amino acids. Here the CDR3 DNA reads TGTGCCAGCCACCGCGGGGTTGACACTGAAGCTTTCTTT. This translates into CASHRGVDTEAFF.

The chain joins TRBV29-1 to TRBJ2-1, with D perhaps assigned TRBD1 or TRBD2 (5 bases each). Trimming removed 6 bases from V and 6 bases from J, with 12 bases in between. Germline CDR1 reads SQVTM; CDR2 reads ANQGSEA. This CDR3 region has 12 residues. The CDR3 spells CSVAGTLNEQFF. Written as DNA, the CDR3 is TGCAGCGTAGCCGGGACCCTCAATGAGCAGTTCTTC.

The chain is built from TRBV28 and TRBJ2-1; 10 bases agree with TRBD2. The CDR3 runs to 16 residues. With V trimmed by 5 bases and J by 3 bases, 7 bases remained unmatched. The germline V gene has CDR1 MDHEN and CDR2 SYDVKM. In DNA form, the CDR3 reads TGTGCCAGCAGTCCGCGGACTAGCGGATACTACAATGAGCAGTTCTTC. It is translated as CASSPRTSGYYNEQFF.

The sample holds one count of this clonotype. The chain links TRBV7-9 to TRBJ2-3; D unresolved. Trimming took 1 base from V and 2 from J, leaving 10 bases between them. This CDR3 has 15 residues. CDR1 and CDR2 (germline): SEHNR, FQNEAQ (reference sequence). The CDR3 DNA sequence: TGTGCCAGCAGCTTAGTGGGCGAGCCCACAGATACGCAGTATTTT. Amino acids: CASSLVGEPTDTQYF.

V and J are TRBV30 and TRBJ1-2; possible D gene TRBD1, 5 bases. The V end was cut by 1 base, the J end by 0 bases, with 12 bases between. Germline CDR1 and CDR2: GTSNPN and SVGIG (reference sequence). The length of the CDR3 is 15 residues. CDR3: CAWSGMGEANYGYTF. CDR3 nucleotide sequence: TGTGCCTGGAGTGGGATGGGGGAAGCTAACTATGGCTACACCTTC. Supplemented by reference TRBV30 and TRBJ1-2, the full variable domain reads SQTIHQWPATLVQPVGSPLSLECTVEGTSNPNLYWYRQAAGRGLQLLFYSVGIGQISSEVPQNLSASRPQDRQFILSSKKLLLSDSGFYLCAWSGMGEANYGYTFGSGTRLTVV.

This chain connects TRBV20-1 to TRBJ2-1; 7 nucleotides line up with TRBD2. V shed 6 bases, J shed 4 bases, and the junction held 12 bases outside the gene matches. The CDR3 is made up of 15 amino acids. Germline lookup yields CDR1 DFQATT and CDR2 SNEGSKA (reference sequence). For the CDR3, the DNA is TGCAGTGCCGACGATGGGACTACCATTTACAATGAGCAGTTCTTC. This gives the protein CSADDGTTIYNEQFF.

This chain links TRBV4-1 with TRBJ1-4; 7 bases line up with TRBD1. Germline loops: CDR1 MGHRA, CDR2 YSYEKL. This CDR3 contains 17 residues. Trimming at V came to 1 base and at J to 8 bases, leaving 13 bases not matched to a gene. CDR3 in amino acids: CASSQGGRWTGREKLFF. For the CDR3, the DNA is TGCGCCAGCAGCCAAGGGGGTCGGTGGACAGGTCGAGAAAAACTGTTTTTT.

CDR3: CSAPTLLAGEETQYF. The CDR3, as DNA: TGCAGTGCACCTACACTACTAGCGGGGGAAGAGACCCAGTACTTC. This chain connects TRBV20-1 to TRBJ2-5, with 11 nucleotides matching TRBD2. Germline assignment: CDR1 DFQATT and CDR2 SNEGSKA (reference sequence). CDR3 length equals 15 residues. V shed 6 bases, J shed 3 bases, and the junction held 9 bases outside the gene matches.

This chain joins TRBV5-1 and TRBJ2-3; D is unclear. CDR3 size: 16 residues. Germline V gene data show CDR1 as SGHRS and CDR2 as YFSETQ. V lost 1 base and J 4 bases, leaving 16 bases between the germline ends. CDR3 amino acids: CASSLNRALEADTQYF. The CDR3 DNA reads TGCGCCAGCAGCTTGAACCGGGCCCTCGAGGCAGATACGCAGTATTTT.

The chain uses TRBV7-9 and TRBJ1-2, with TRBD1 matching 9 bases. The CDR3 spans 15 residues. CDR1 and CDR2 (germline): SEHNR, FQNEAQ (reference sequence). V lost 2 bases to trimming and J lost 11 bases; unmatched junction nucleotides: 12. The CDR3 DNA is TGTGCCAGCAGCTTACGGACAGGGGAACCCTATGATTACACCTTC. It is translated as CASSLRTGEPYDYTF.

This chain uses TRBV10-2 with TRBJ2-1, with D hard to call. The CDR3 contains 9 residues. Trimming cost V 7 bases and J 10 bases, with 5 bases left between them. Germline-derived CDR1 and CDR2 are WSHSY and SAAADI. CDR3 DNA: TGCGCCAGCATTCTAGAGCAGTTCTTC. It codes for CASILEQFF.

J is TRBJ2-2 and V is TRBV4-1; TRBD2 might be the D (6 bases). V was cut by 1 base and J by 3 bases, with 9 bases left in between. The CDR3 covers 15 residues. Germline values: CDR1 MGHRA, CDR2 YSYEKL. In DNA form, the CDR3 reads TGCGCCAGCAGCCAAGTACGACTAGACACCGGGGAGCTGTTTTTT. It encodes CASSQVRLDTGELFF.

The genes are TRBV3-1 and TRBJ2-7, with 9 bases lining up with TRBD1. The V and J ends lost 5 bases and 2 bases, in that order; junction bases with no gene match: 10. There are 16 residues in the CDR3. Germline loops: CDR1 LGHDT, CDR2 YNNKEL (reference sequence). CDR3 residues: CASSTRRDRVAYEQYF. CDR3 DNA sequence: TGTGCCAGCAGCACGCGCCGGGACAGGGTTGCCTACGAGCAGTACTTC.

Here the CDR3 DNA reads TGTGCCACCAGCGCGGGAAGACAGTCTAGCACAGATACGCAGTATTTT. This encodes CATSAGRQSSTDTQYF. The V gene is TRBV15, the J gene TRBJ2-3, with D perhaps TRBD2 (6 bases). Germline CDR1 LNHNV, CDR2 YYDKDF (reference sequence). This CDR3 region has 16 residues. V shed 5 bases and J shed 0 bases, with 15 bases lying between them.